A single T cell receptor (beta chain) is shown here with its context. This specimen belongs to a study of blood T cell repertoires in COVID-19. The CDR3 extends over 16 amino acids. V was shortened by 7 bases and J by 1 base, with 14 bases between the two germline ends. CDR1 and CDR2 from the germline V gene are MNHNY and SVGAGI (reference sequence). Measured with immunoSEQ multiplex PCR; TCRdb has only the in-frame clones, and not every one. Of under 13,000 clones in the sample, roughly 80% were seen once. This receptor was identified in a man aged 65 to 79 with active COVID-19. The chain links TRBV6-6 to TRBJ1-6; D might be TRBD1 (6 bases). Sample: peripheral blood. As DNA, the CDR3 is TGTGCCAGCACCCTCGGGGGGGCATCCTATAATTCACCCCTCCACTTT. Translation: CASTLGGASYNSPLHF.